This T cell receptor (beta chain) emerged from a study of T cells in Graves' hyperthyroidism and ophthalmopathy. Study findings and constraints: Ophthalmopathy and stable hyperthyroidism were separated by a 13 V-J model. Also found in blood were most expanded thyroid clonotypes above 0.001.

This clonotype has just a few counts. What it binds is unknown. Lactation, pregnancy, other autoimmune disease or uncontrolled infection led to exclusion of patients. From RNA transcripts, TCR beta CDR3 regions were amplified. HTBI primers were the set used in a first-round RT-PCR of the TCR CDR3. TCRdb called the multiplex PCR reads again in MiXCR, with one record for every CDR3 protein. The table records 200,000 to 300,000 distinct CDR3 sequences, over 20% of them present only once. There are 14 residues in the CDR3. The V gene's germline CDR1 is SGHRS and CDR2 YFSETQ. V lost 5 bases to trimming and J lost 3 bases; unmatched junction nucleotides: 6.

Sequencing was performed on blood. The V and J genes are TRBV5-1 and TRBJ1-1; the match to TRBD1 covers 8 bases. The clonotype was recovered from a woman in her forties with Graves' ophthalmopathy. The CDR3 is CASRPGTGHTEAFF. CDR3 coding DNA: TGCGCCAGCAGGCCTGGGACAGGCCACACTGAAGCTTTCTTT.